The T cell receptor beta chain described here comes from a study of cytomegalovirus exposure and HLA in healthy donors. On the study more broadly: HLA-typed donors were the source of 82 million or so unique TCRs, which an early data release held. Study-wide points: An analysis done earlier found most TCR beta V segments productive about 87% or about 30% of the time.

The CDR3 has 12 residues. V was pared by 4 bases and J by 8 bases, with 14 bases between. Germline lookup yields CDR1 SQVTM and CDR2 ANQGSEA. Amplification used 60 Vbeta primers and 13 Jbeta primers. TCRdb's copy holds only in-frame clones and misses some; the assay was immunoSEQ multiplex PCR. This table holds 150,000 to 200,000 clones, approximately 75% found once. About this clone itself: The antigen remains unidentified.

Sample: PBMCs. This rearrangement joins TRBV29-1 to TRBJ1-1, with D uncertain. This sequence originates from a girl between 10 and 17 years old in good health and CMV-seronegative. The CDR3 here is CSVVIIPPEAFF. The DNA for the CDR3 is TGCAGCGTTGTAATAATCCCCCCCGAAGCTTTCTTT.